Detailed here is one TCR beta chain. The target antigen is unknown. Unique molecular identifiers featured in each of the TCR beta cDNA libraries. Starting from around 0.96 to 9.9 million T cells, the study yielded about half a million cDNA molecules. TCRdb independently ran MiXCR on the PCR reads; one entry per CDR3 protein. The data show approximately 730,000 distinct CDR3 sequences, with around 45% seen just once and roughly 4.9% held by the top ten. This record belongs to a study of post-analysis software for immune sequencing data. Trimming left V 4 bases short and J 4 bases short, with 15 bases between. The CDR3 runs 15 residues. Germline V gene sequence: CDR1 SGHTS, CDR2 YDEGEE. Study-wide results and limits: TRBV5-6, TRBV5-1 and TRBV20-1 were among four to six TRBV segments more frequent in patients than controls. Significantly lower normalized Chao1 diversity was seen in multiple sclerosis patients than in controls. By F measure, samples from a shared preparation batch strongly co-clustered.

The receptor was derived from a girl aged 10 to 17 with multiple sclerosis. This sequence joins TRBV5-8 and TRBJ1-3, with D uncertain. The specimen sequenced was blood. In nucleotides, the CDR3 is TGTGCCAGCAGCCCGGGAGTGGTTGGGGGAAACACCATATATTTT. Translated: CASSPGVVGGNTIYF.